The 9 T cell receptor beta chains below come from one sample, sequenced in a study of cytomegalovirus exposure and HLA in healthy donors. A multiplex PCR was run with 60 Vbeta primers and 13 Jbeta primers. Only in-frame clones appear in the TCRdb table, and some are missing; sequencing was by immunoSEQ multiplex PCR. The sample lists nearly 200,000 clones, 60% to 80% occurring once. The material sequenced was PBMCs. Source of these receptors: a woman in her 30s in good health and CMV-seropositive.

Worth noting for this clone: In this CDR3 the conserved last residue, phenylalanine or tryptophan, is missing, so a read error is likely. The chain joins TRBV5-4 to TRBJ1-3; D is perhaps TRBD1 (5 bases). There are 14 residues in the CDR3. The V gene lost 1 base and the J gene lost 4 bases, with 9 bases spanning the gap. Germline CDR1 SGHNT, CDR2 YYREEE (reference sequence). The DNA for the CDR3 is TGTGCCAGCAGCTTGAAGGGGCCCGGAAACACCATATATCTT. Translated: CASSLKGPGNTIYL.

The chain uses TRBV23-1 and TRBJ2-4, with 7 bases identical to TRBD1. TRBV23-1 is an ORF for which the function is uncertain. The CDR3 extends over 18 amino acids. V shed 4 bases, J shed 0 bases, and the junction held 12 bases outside the gene matches. The CDR3 nucleotides read TGCGCCAGCAGTCGAGACAGGGCCCTGTGCCTAGCCAAAAACATTCAGTACTTC. Translation: CASSRDRALCLAKNIQYF.

This chain's CDR3 is CASSAGQVSAYEQYF. The CDR3 bases are TGTGCCAGCAGCGCGGGACAGGTGTCCGCCTACGAGCAGTACTTC. The rearrangement joins TRBV28 to TRBJ2-7, with 8 bases identical to TRBD1. CDR3 length: 15 amino acids. Losses at the gene ends were 6 bases for V and 2 bases for J; bases not matched to a gene: 9. Per germline, CDR1 MDHEN and CDR2 SYDVKM.

The genes are TRBV27 and TRBJ1-2; 10 bases map to TRBD1. The CDR3 is 19 residues long. With V trimmed by 4 bases and J by 2 bases, 16 bases remained unmatched. Germline-derived CDR1 and CDR2 are MNHEY and SMNVEV (reference sequence). The CDR3 region has the DNA TGTGCCAGCAGTTCCCCCGACGGGGACAGGGGCCGTCAGAACTATGGCTACACCTTC. Translation: CASSSPDGDRGRQNYGYTF.

The V and J genes are TRBV7-9 and TRBJ2-2; D not resolved. V lost 3 bases, J lost 4 bases, and 3 bases lay in between. Germline-derived CDR1 and CDR2 are SEHNR and FQNEAQ (reference sequence). The CDR3 sequence is 12 residues long. Written as DNA, the CDR3 is TGTGCCAGCAGCTTTAGCACCGGGGAGCTGTTTTTT. Its protein is CASSFSTGELFF. The entire variable domain, with the rest obtained from reference TRBV7-9 and TRBJ2-2, is as follows: DTGVSQNPRHKITKRGQNVTFRCDPISEHNRLYWYRQTLGQGPEFLTYFQNEAQLEKSRLLSDRFSAERPKGSFSTLEIQRTEQGDSAMYLCASSFSTGELFFGEGSRLTVL.

The rearrangement uses TRBV7-2 and TRBJ2-7; 7 bases align to TRBD1. This CDR3 is 14 amino acids long. The V segment lost 4 bases and the J segment 3 bases; nucleotides outside the gene matches: 6. Germline V gene lookup returns CDR1 SGHTA and CDR2 FQGNSA. CDR3 coding DNA: TGTGCCAGCAGCTACCGACAGGGTGACTACGAGCAGTACTTC. As protein: CASSYRQGDYEQYF.

This clone has just one count. The chain combines TRBV4-3 with TRBJ1-5; D call uncertain. The germline gives CDR1 LGHNA, CDR2 YSLEER. V was pared by 0 bases and J by 5 bases, with 11 bases between. The CDR3 totals 15 residues. The CDR3 DNA is TGCGCCAGCAGCCAAGATAGTAGTCAGGATCAGCCCCAGCATTTT. Translated: CASSQDSSQDQPQHF.

The rearrangement uses TRBV4-2 and TRBJ2-3; 8 bases line up with TRBD2. The ends lost 0 bases at V and 0 bases at J; junction bases unmatched: 8. CDR3 length equals 18 residues. Germline CDR1 reads LGHNA; CDR2 reads YNFKEQ. The CDR3 loop reads CASSQDGTRPYSTDTQYF. The CDR3 DNA sequence: TGTGCCAGCAGCCAAGATGGGACTAGACCATATAGCACAGATACGCAGTATTTT.

The rearrangement uses TRBV15 and TRBJ1-1; TRBD1 is a possible D gene (6 bases). Trimming shortened V by 1 base and J by 8 bases, and 14 bases separated the two germline ends. CDR3 size: 14 residues. Looked up from germline, CDR1 is LNHNV and CDR2 is YYDKDF (reference sequence). The CDR3 DNA is TGTGCCACCAGCAGAGTCTGGGGGCAGGACGAAGCTTTCTTT. This translates into CATSRVWGQDEAFF. Based on the CDR3 plus reference TRBV15 and TRBJ1-1, the full variable domain is DAMVIQNPRYQVTQFGKPVTLSCSQTLNHNVMYWYQQKSSQAPKLLFHYYDKDFNNEADTPDNFQSRRPNTSFCFLDIRSPGLGDTAMYLCATSRVWGQDEAFFGQGTRLTVV.